One sample yielded the 28 T cell receptor beta chains listed below, sequenced in a study of shared T cell receptors in the human thymus. Generated by immunoSEQ multiplex PCR, the TCRdb table keeps only in-frame clones and is missing some. The sample holds more than 550,000 clones, approximately 89% seen once. In addition, the sample was reused for a study of human thymus T cells.

Sequencing was done on a sample of thymocytes. The origin of the receptors is a boy in the first two years of life with a congenital heart defect.

The chain links TRBV28 to TRBJ1-6, with 8 bases fitting TRBD1. The CDR3 has 18 residues. CDR1 and CDR2 (germline): MDHEN, SYDVKM. V trimming: 7 bases; J trimming: 10 bases; junction bases outside the gene matches: 21. Here the CDR3 DNA reads TGTGCCAGCAACGAGACAGGGGATCTTCTAAAAACTGTCTCACCCCTCCACTTT. This gives the protein CASNETGDLLKTVSPLHF.

The V and J genes are TRBV5-6 and TRBJ2-1, with D possibly matching TRBD2 (6 bases). The CDR3 has 14 amino acids. CDR1 SGHDT and CDR2 YYEEEE come from the germline V gene. V lost 5 bases and J 8 bases, leaving 17 bases between the germline ends. DNA of the CDR3: TGTGCCAGCAGGGCGGGAAGCCGGGTCTATGAGCAGTTCTTC. Translating it yields CASRAGSRVYEQFF.

This chain links TRBV5-4 with TRBJ2-5; weak D call: TRBD1 (7 bases). The CDR3 covers 14 residues. V lost 3 bases, J lost 4 bases, and 13 bases lay in between. The germline V gene encodes CDR1 SGHNT and CDR2 YYREEE (reference sequence). The CDR3 DNA reads as TGTGCCAGCAGCTGGGGGGACAGACTAGAGACCCAGTACTTC. Its translation: CASSWGDRLETQYF.

This chain links TRBV15 with TRBJ1-1, with 8 positions matching TRBD1. V dropped 5 bases and J dropped 3; count of bases not matched to a gene: 20. This CDR3 is built from 19 residues. The germline CDR1 and CDR2 sequences are LNHNV and YYDKDF (reference sequence). The CDR3 region has the DNA TGTGCCACCAGCCACGCTTACGACAGGGGAAAGCTGGAGTACACTGAAGCTTTCTTT. Protein product: CATSHAYDRGKLEYTEAFF. The entire variable domain, with the rest obtained from reference TRBV15 and TRBJ1-1, is as follows: DAMVIQNPRYQVTQFGKPVTLSCSQTLNHNVMYWYQQKSSQAPKLLFHYYDKDFNNEADTPDNFQSRRPNTSFCFLDIRSPGLGDTAMYLCATSHAYDRGKLEYTEAFFGQGTRLTVV.

The J gene is TRBJ2-7, the V gene TRBV14, with 9 bases aligning to TRBD2. V was pared by 2 bases and J by 4 bases, with 9 bases of the junction left unmatched. CDR3 length: 16 amino acids. Germline CDR1 SGHDN, CDR2 FVKESK. CDR3 DNA sequence: TGTGCCAGCAGCCAAAACCTCCTAGCGGGGCCATACGAGCAGTACTTC. As protein: CASSQNLLAGPYEQYF.

The CDR3 sequence: CASSKEHRGYEQYF. CDR3 bases: TGTGCCAGCAGCAAAGAGCACAGGGGGTACGAGCAGTACTTC. The V gene is TRBV21-1, the J gene TRBJ2-7; TRBD1, as called in the table, went unchecked against the DNA. TRBV21-1 is marked as a pseudogene. The CDR3 runs to 14 residues.

The chain is built from TRBV30 and TRBJ1-1, with TRBD1 identical over 9 bases. This CDR3 contains 15 residues. With 1 base clipped from V and 1 base from J, the junction kept 4 bases outside the gene matches. CDR1 GTSNPN and CDR2 SVGIG come from the germline V gene (reference sequence). The DNA of the CDR3 is TGTGCCTGGAGTGCCCCGGGACAGGGGAACACTGAAGCTTTCTTT. It codes for CAWSAPGQGNTEAFF.

The chain is built from TRBV29-1 and TRBJ1-1; D is possibly TRBD1 (5 bases). There are 16 residues in the CDR3. V lost 5 bases and J 3 bases, leaving 22 bases between the germline ends. In germline, CDR1 is SQVTM, CDR2 ANQGSEA. CDR3 in DNA: TGCAGCGTTACTGCGGGGGTAGTCGGGGACGACACTGAAGCTTTCTTT. Translating it yields CSVTAGVVGDDTEAFF.

This chain connects TRBV7-9 to TRBJ2-7, with 9 bases fitting TRBD2. V trimming: 4 bases; J trimming: 4 bases; junction bases outside the gene matches: 8. The CDR3 totals 15 residues. CDR1 and CDR2 (germline): SEHNR, FQNEAQ (reference sequence). CDR3 DNA: TGTGCCAGCAGCTCCCAGACTAGCGGAAATTACGAGCAGTACTTC. Translated, it gives CASSSQTSGNYEQYF.

The V call is TRBV28, the J call TRBJ2-1, with 8 bases matching TRBD2. The CDR3 spans 14 residues. Trimming at V came to 7 bases and at J to 5 bases, leaving 7 bases not matched to a gene. Germline V lookup: CDR1 MDHEN, CDR2 SYDVKM. CDR3 in DNA: TGTGCCAGCATAGTGCGGGGGGACCACAATGAGCAGTTCTTC. Translation: CASIVRGDHNEQFF.

The V call is TRBV9, the J call TRBJ1-1, with TRBD1 matching over 10 bases. This CDR3 has 15 residues. From germline, CDR1 is SGDLS and CDR2 YYNGEE. J was trimmed by 10 bases and V by 5 bases; bases with no gene match: 14. In DNA, the CDR3 is TGTGCCAGCAGTCCCAAGGGACAGGGGCATGAAGGAGCTTTCTTT. The encoded protein is CASSPKGQGHEGAFF.

In its sample, this clone was seen a few times. The chain carries TRBV27 and TRBJ2-2; the D gene is possibly TRBD2 (5 bases). Germline CDR1 and CDR2: MNHEY and SMNVEV (reference sequence). CDR3 length: 17 residues. Trimming stripped 3 bases from V and 2 bases from J, with 16 bases between. CDR3 in amino acids: CASSFTRDSQNTGELFF. The CDR3 DNA follows: TGTGCCAGCAGTTTCACCCGGGATAGCCAAAACACCGGGGAGCTGTTTTTT.

The chain recombines TRBV23-1 with TRBJ1-4; D not resolved. TRBV23-1 is an open reading frame whose function is uncertain. V lost 9 bases and J lost 11, with 16 bases in between. The CDR3 has 12 amino acids. CDR3 bases: TGCGCCAGGCAACGAAGAGGGAGCAAACTGTTTTTT. It encodes CARQRRGSKLFF.

The gene calls are TRBV4-2 and TRBJ2-7, with TRBD1 matching over 9 bases. This CDR3 has 14 amino acids. The ends lost 3 bases at V and 3 bases at J; junction bases unmatched: 3. Germline V gene data show CDR1 as LGHNA and CDR2 as YNFKEQ. The CDR3 loop is CASSQGGQGYEQYF. CDR3 DNA sequence: TGTGCCAGCAGCCAGGGGGGACAGGGCTACGAGCAGTACTTC.

The chain has TRBV19 and TRBJ2-2; 11 positions agree with TRBD2. There are 17 residues in the CDR3. Germline V gene lookup returns CDR1 LNHDA and CDR2 SQIVND (reference sequence). The V segment lost 4 bases and the J segment 5 bases; nucleotides outside the gene matches: 9. Here the CDR3 DNA reads TGTGCCAGTAGTACCCCTACTAGCGGGAGACCGACCGGGGAGCTGTTTTTT. Its protein product is CASSTPTSGRPTGELFF.

The V gene is TRBV30, the J gene TRBJ2-1, with D perhaps matching TRBD2 (5 bases). V was pared by 0 bases and J by 3 bases, with 9 bases between. Germline V gene data show CDR1 as GTSNPN and CDR2 as SVGIG (reference sequence). The CDR3 runs to 14 residues. CDR3 in DNA: TGTGCCTGGAGTGTACCCCGGGGCTACAATGAGCAGTTCTTC. Translated: CAWSVPRGYNEQFF. Full variable domain (missing parts from reference TRBV30 and TRBJ2-1): SQTIHQWPATLVQPVGSPLSLECTVEGTSNPNLYWYRQAAGRGLQLLFYSVGIGQISSEVPQNLSASRPQDRQFILSSKKLLLSDSGFYLCAWSVPRGYNEQFFGPGTRLTVL.

The V call is TRBV10-3, the J call TRBJ2-1; 15 nucleotides match TRBD2. Germline V gene lookup returns CDR1 ENHRY and CDR2 SYGVKD. This CDR3 is built from 15 residues. The ends lost 7 bases at V and 9 bases at J; junction bases unmatched: 7. In nucleotides, the CDR3 is TGTGCCATCAAGGGACTAGCGGGAGGAAAGGGTGAGCAGTTCTTC. Its protein product is CAIKGLAGGKGEQFF.

The rearrangement links TRBV28 to TRBJ2-7; TRBD2 matches 9 bases. CDR3 length: 14 residues. Trimming cost V 8 bases and J 4 bases; bases outside gene matches: 9. The germline CDR1 and CDR2 sequences are MDHEN and SYDVKM. This chain's CDR3 is CASLRSSGSYEQYF. The CDR3 DNA reads TGTGCCAGCCTCAGAAGTAGCGGGAGTTACGAGCAGTACTTC.

This clone was counted a single time. V gene TRBV29-1 combines with J gene TRBJ2-2, with TRBD1 matching 10 bases. CDR1 is SQVTM and CDR2 is ANQGSEA in the germline V gene. The ends lost 4 bases at V and 5 bases at J; junction bases unmatched: 4. The CDR3 is 14 residues long. In nucleotides, the CDR3 is TGCAGCGTTGCGAGACAGGGGGCAACCGGGGAGCTGTTTTTT. Encoded protein: CSVARQGATGELFF.

The chain uses TRBV14 and TRBJ2-1, with TRBD1 matching over 8 bases. The V and J ends lost 1 base and 4 bases, in that order; junction bases with no gene match: 9. Germline CDR1 SGHDN, CDR2 FVKESK. This CDR3 has 17 residues. CDR3 region: CASSQGDFGQGYNEQFF. The CDR3 DNA is TGTGCCAGCAGCCAAGGGGATTTTGGACAGGGTTACAATGAGCAGTTCTTC.

The CDR3 DNA reads TGTGCCAGCAGCCCACCCCCTAGCGGGGGGTACAATGAGCAGTTCTTC. It specifies CASSPPPSGGYNEQFF. This chain connects TRBV9 to TRBJ2-1, with 11 bases that match TRBD2. The length of the CDR3 is 16 residues. Germline V CDR1 and CDR2: SGDLS, YYNGEE. V gave up 4 bases and J gave up 4 bases; unmatched junction bases: 7.

This chain joins TRBV6-5 and TRBJ1-2; D may be TRBD1 (6 bases). Between the trimmed V and J ends, which lost 4 bases and 8 bases, there was a span of 11 bases. The germline gives CDR1 MNHEY, CDR2 SVGAGI. The CDR3 consists of 12 residues. Written as DNA, the CDR3 is TGTGCCAGCAGTTGGGGGCCAGGCGGCTACACCTTC. Protein product: CASSWGPGGYTF.

This clone was seen more than once but under ten times. V usage is TRBV15 and J usage is TRBJ2-2, with TRBD1 as a possible D gene (6 bases). Germline V gene lookup returns CDR1 LNHNV and CDR2 YYDKDF (reference sequence). V lost 1 base and J lost 1, with 7 bases in between. The CDR3 spans 15 residues. CDR3 in amino acids: CATSRAQGNTGELFF. The CDR3 bases are TGTGCCACCAGCAGAGCACAGGGGAACACCGGGGAGCTGTTTTTT.

The V gene is TRBV27, the J gene TRBJ2-7, with 9 nucleotides matching TRBD1. The V segment lost 5 bases and the J segment 5 bases; nucleotides outside the gene matches: 10. This CDR3 comprises 15 residues. Germline values: CDR1 MNHEY, CDR2 SMNVEV (reference sequence). The chain's CDR3 is CASSRSRDRVHEQYF. The CDR3 nucleotides are TGTGCCAGCAGTCGATCCCGGGACAGGGTCCACGAGCAGTACTTC.

V is TRBV6-4 and J is TRBJ2-1; 10 positions agree with TRBD2. Trimming removed 8 bases from V and 6 bases from J; junction bases left unmatched: 4. Germline V gives CDR1 MRHNA, CDR2 SNTAGT. The CDR3 is 13 amino acids. The CDR3 DNA follows: TGTGCCAGCTCTAGCGGGAGTTCCAATGAGCAGTTCTTC. This translates into CASSSGSSNEQFF.

This chain links TRBV9 with TRBJ2-2; 9 bases match TRBD2. V lost 4 bases to trimming and J lost 5 bases; unmatched junction nucleotides: 9. This CDR3 has 16 residues. CDR1 SGDLS and CDR2 YYNGEE come from the germline V gene. CDR3 residues: CASSLLASGETGELFF. CDR3 sequence (DNA): TGTGCCAGCAGCCTGTTAGCTAGCGGGGAAACCGGGGAGCTGTTTTTT.

The count of this clone is one. The genes are TRBV4-3 and TRBJ2-1; 10 bases agree with TRBD2. This CDR3 has 18 residues. From germline, CDR1 is LGHNA and CDR2 YSLEER. With 1 base clipped from V and 7 bases from J, the junction kept 13 bases outside the gene matches. In DNA form, the CDR3 reads TGCGCCAGCAGCCAAGCGGTCAGCGGGAGGGCCAGGGATAATGAGCAGTTCTTC. Its translation is CASSQAVSGRARDNEQFF.

The chain carries TRBV9 and TRBJ1-2, with 9 bases matching TRBD1. From germline, CDR1 is SGDLS and CDR2 YYNGEE. CDR3 length equals 17 residues. The V segment lost 4 bases and the J segment 4 bases; nucleotides outside the gene matches: 14. The CDR3 bases are TGTGCCAGCAGCTTATCAGGGGACAGGGAAGAAGGCTATGGCTACACCTTC. Translating it yields CASSLSGDREEGYGYTF.